A selection of T cell receptor beta chains follows, all from one sample in a study of T cell responses to AZD1222 COVID-19 vaccine. The repertoire was sequenced with immunoSEQ multiplex PCR; TCRdb's copy has only in-frame clones and lacks some. Of more than 95,000 clones listed, about 89% were seen once; the top ten hold 6.5% to 8%. The starting material was peripheral blood, obtained on day 0 of AZD1222 vaccination. These receptors all stem from an adult in good health. Both conserved end residues are part of each CDR3. A D gene is named only where the DNA matches it firmly. Not every row has a clone size; where given, it reads once, few, many or a size class.

14	.	TRBV28	TRBJ1-3	.	CASSLANSGNTIYF	TGTGCCAGCAGTTTAGCCAACTCTGGAAACACCATATATTTT
17	TRBD1	TRBV3-1/TRBV3-2	TRBJ1-1	.	CASSSHTRQGASTEAFF	TGTGCCAGCAGCTCACATACCCGACAGGGGGCAAGTACTGAAGCTTTCTTT
15	TRBD1	TRBV5-1	TRBJ2-2	once	CASRPGTGLAGELFF	TGCGCCAGCAGGCCCGGGACAGGGCTTGCCGGGGAGCTGTTTTTT
14	.	TRBV4-2	TRBJ1-2	.	CASSQVLDMNGYTF	TGTGCCAGCAGCCAAGTGCTGGATATGAATGGCTACACCTTC
16	TRBD2	TRBV7-2	TRBJ2-1	.	CASSLLAYGRYNEQFF	TGTGCCAGCAGCCTACTAGCGTACGGGCGGTACAATGAGCAGTTCTTC
13	.	TRBV6-1	TRBJ1-5	.	CASSEQGNQPQHF	TGTGCCAGCAGTGAGCAGGGAAATCAGCCCCAGCATTTT
16	TRBD1	TRBV15	TRBJ1-5	.	CATSRAPTGAAQPQHF	TGTGCCACCAGCAGAGCCCCGACAGGGGCGGCTCAGCCCCAGCATTTT
15	.	TRBV11-2	TRBJ2-7	.	CASSLGTGWGYEQYF	TGTGCCAGCAGCCTGGGAACAGGCTGGGGCTACGAGCAGTACTTC
15	.	TRBV4-2	TRBJ1-4	.	CASSQDIREREKLFF	TGTGCCAGCAGCCAAGATATAAGGGAACGGGAAAAACTGTTTTTT
13	.	TRBV2	TRBJ2-1	once	CASHPLGPGEQFF	TGTGCCAGTCACCCTTTGGGCCCGGGGGAGCAGTTCTTC
12	.	TRBV12-3/TRBV12-4	TRBJ1-1	.	CASSRRSPEAFF	TGTGCCAGCAGTCGGCGTTCCCCTGAAGCTTTCTTT
14	.	TRBV5-1	TRBJ1-2	.	CASRAPPENYGYTF	TGCGCCAGCAGGGCTCCCCCAGAAAACTATGGCTACACCTTC
15	.	TRBV18	TRBJ1-3	.	CASSPGQLSGNTIYF	TGTGCCAGCTCCCCGGGACAACTCTCTGGAAACACCATATATTTT
16	TRBD1	TRBV28	TRBJ1-5	.	CASSFTPDRTNQPQHF	TGTGCCAGCAGTTTTACGCCGGACAGGACAAATCAGCCCCAGCATTTT
16	TRBD2	TRBV3-1/TRBV3-2	TRBJ2-2	.	CASSPFIAGVTGELFF	TGTGCCAGCAGCCCATTCATAGCGGGAGTAACCGGGGAGCTGTTTTTT
15	.	TRBV5-6	TRBJ1-2	.	CASSLISQGMNGYTF	TGTGCCAGCAGCTTGATATCCCAGGGGATGAACGGCTACACCTTC
13	.	TRBV28	TRBJ1-1	.	CASRSGTLFEAFF	TGTGCCAGCAGATCTGGGACACTATTTGAAGCTTTCTTT
16	TRBD1	TRBV7-2	TRBJ1-5	.	CASSPGQGGNNQPQHF	TGTGCCAGCAGTCCGGGACAGGGGGGTAACAATCAGCCCCAGCATTTT
14	.	TRBV30	TRBJ1-2	.	CAWSSKDRIYGYTF	TGTGCCTGGAGTTCAAAGGACAGAATCTATGGCTACACCTTC
13	TRBD1	TRBV18	TRBJ1-3	.	CASSAGQKNTIYF	TGTGCCAGCTCAGCGGGACAGAAAAACACCATATATTTT
15	.	TRBV7-2	TRBJ2-1	.	CASSLRKFPYNEQFF	TGTGCCAGCAGCTTAAGAAAATTCCCCTACAATGAGCAGTTCTTC
12	TRBD1	TRBV7-9	TRBJ1-2	.	CASSLKGAGYTF	TGTGCCAGCAGCCTAAAGGGGGCCGGCTACACCTTC
15	TRBD1	TRBV28	TRBJ2-7	.	CASSTTGTGFHEQYF	TGTGCCAGCAGTACGACCGGGACAGGGTTCCACGAGCAGTACTTC
14	.	TRBV6-5	TRBJ2-5	once	CASSYSYRKETQYF	TGTGCCAGCAGTTACTCGTACAGGAAAGAGACCCAGTACTTC
14	.	TRBV19	TRBJ1-1	.	CASSRDTMNTEAFF	TGTGCCAGTAGTCGGGACACCATGAACACTGAAGCTTTCTTT
16	TRBD2	TRBV7-9	TRBJ2-1	.	CASSSERGSSYNEQFF	TGTGCCAGCAGTTCAGAGCGGGGCTCCTCCTACAATGAGCAGTTCTTC
14	TRBD1	TRBV6-5	TRBJ1-5	once	CATSTGGPNQPQHF	TGTGCCACCTCGACAGGGGGCCCTAATCAGCCCCAGCATTTT
12	.	TRBV7-2	TRBJ2-1	.	CASSLMELRQFF	TGTGCCAGCAGCTTAATGGAACTAAGGCAGTTCTTC
13	.	TRBV2	TRBJ1-1	.	CASRRDLNTEAFF	TGTGCCAGCAGGAGGGACTTGAACACTGAAGCTTTCTTT
13	.	TRBV7-9	TRBJ1-4	.	CATRETTNEKLFF	TGTGCCACCCGAGAAACAACTAATGAAAAACTGTTTTTT
14	.	TRBV6-5	TRBJ2-1	.	CASSDGFSYNEQFF	TGTGCCAGCTCGGACGGGTTCTCCTACAATGAGCAGTTCTTC
16	TRBD1	TRBV24-1	TRBJ2-5	.	CATSDSDRAGQETQYF	TGTGCCACCAGTGACTCGGACAGGGCGGGGCAAGAGACCCAGTACTTC
15	TRBD1	TRBV27	TRBJ1-5	.	CASSLSTQGHQPQHF	TGTGCCAGCAGTTTATCGACACAGGGGCATCAGCCCCAGCATTTT
15	.	TRBV3-1/TRBV3-2	TRBJ2-7	.	CASSPTRGPPYEQYF	TGTGCCAGCAGCCCCACCAGGGGACCCCCTTACGAGCAGTACTTC
14	TRBD1	TRBV4-1	TRBJ1-1	.	CASSPGQGIAEAFF	TGCGCCAGCAGCCCGGGACAGGGAATCGCTGAAGCTTTCTTT
17	TRBD1	TRBV24-1	TRBJ2-1	.	CATSDWLRTGGRNEQFF	TGTGCCACCAGTGATTGGCTCCGGACAGGGGGCAGGAATGAGCAGTTCTTC
14	.	TRBV2	TRBJ1-1	.	CASSEHRALTEAFF	TGTGCCAGCAGTGAACACAGGGCACTGACTGAAGCTTTCTTT
15	.	TRBV7-9	TRBJ2-7	.	CASSLMGGRDYEQYF	TGTGCCAGCAGCTTAATGGGAGGAAGGGACTACGAGCAGTACTTC
16	.	TRBV3-1/TRBV3-2	TRBJ1-4	.	CASSQLLAATNEKLFF	TGTGCCAGCAGCCAGCTCCTCGCGGCAACTAATGAAAAACTGTTTTTT
14	TRBD1	TRBV19	TRBJ1-5	.	CAGRTGGGNQPQHF	TGTGCCGGCCGAACAGGGGGGGGGAATCAGCCCCAGCATTTT
12	.	TRBV7-9	TRBJ1-3	once	CASSLVVNTIYF	TGTGCCAGCAGCTTAGTGGTAAACACCATATATTTT